Below, 20 T cell receptor beta chains from the same sample are listed, as sequenced in a study of cytomegalovirus exposure and HLA in healthy donors (dated by TCRdb to about 2017). The method behind the library was the immunoSEQ multiplex PCR assay. TCRdb carries this immuneACCESS record with in-frame sequences only. Its versions omit some clonotypes, under half of them owing to an unresolved V gene in the studies checked, with the rest unexplained. The sample table records 120,000 to 150,000 clones; approximately 90% of these occur just once. About 0.7% of the sample is taken by the ten largest. Sequencing was carried out using PBMCs. Receptors were obtained from a man aged 18-30 years in good health and CMV-seronegative.

This rearrangement joins TRBV7-2 to TRBJ2-5; 12 nucleotides agree with TRBD2. Germline V gene data show CDR1 as SGHTA and CDR2 as FQGNSA. Germline trimming cut 4 bases from V and 5 bases from J; bases unmatched to any gene: 5. The CDR3 covers 15 residues. The CDR3 DNA is TGTGCCAGCAGCTCTGGACTAGCGGGGTGGGAGACCCAGTACTTC. Its protein product is CASSSGLAGWETQYF.

This clone appeared a single time. CDR3 loop: CASSFDGVYEQYF. CDR3 DNA: TGTGCCAGCAGCTTTGACGGGGTCTACGAGCAGTACTTC. This rearrangement joins TRBV11-2 to TRBJ2-7, with D tentatively TRBD2 (5 bases). The CDR3 has 13 residues. The germline V gene has CDR1 SGHAT and CDR2 FQNNGV. V lost 3 bases and J 3 bases, leaving 9 bases between the germline ends.

V and J are TRBV19 and TRBJ2-5, with TRBD1 matching over 7 bases. The germline gives CDR1 LNHDA, CDR2 SQIVND (reference sequence). This CDR3 spans 14 amino acids. J gave up 1 base and V 5 bases, and 4 bases lay outside the gene matches. CDR3 region: CASSPGTAQETQYF. The DNA of the CDR3 is TGTGCCAGTAGTCCAGGGACAGCCCAAGAGACCCAGTACTTC.

This chain joins TRBV6-5 and TRBJ2-7; TRBD2 aligns across 11 bases. There are 16 residues in the CDR3. With V trimmed by 0 bases and J by 0 bases, 1 base remained unmatched. The germline V gene encodes CDR1 MNHEY and CDR2 SVGAGI. The CDR3 region has the DNA TGTGCCAGCAGTTACTCTAGCGGGGGGGTCTCCTACGAGCAGTACTTC. It translates to CASSYSSGGVSYEQYF.

V gene TRBV7-6 combines with J gene TRBJ2-1; D possibly corresponds to TRBD1 (6 bases). CDR1 SGHVS and CDR2 FNYEAQ come from the germline V gene. With 4 bases removed from V and 6 bases from J, the gap between germline ends came to 10 bases. The CDR3 runs 13 residues. The CDR3 is CASSSDRLNEQFF. CDR3 nucleotides: TGTGCCAGCAGCTCGGACAGACTCAATGAGCAGTTCTTC.

The chain has TRBV7-8 and TRBJ2-1; the D is unclear. V lost 5 bases and J 3 bases, leaving 11 bases between the germline ends. The length of the CDR3 is 14 residues. Germline CDR1 SGHVS, CDR2 FQNEAQ. The CDR3 loop is CASSLTTNYNEQFF. The CDR3 DNA reads TGTGCCAGCAGCCTGACGACAAACTACAATGAGCAGTTCTTC.

The chain couples TRBV9 to TRBJ1-4, with D possibly TRBD1 on 6 matching bases. Germline CDR1 is SGDLS and CDR2 is YYNGEE. The ends were cut back, 1 base at V and 5 bases at J, with 6 bases in the middle. CDR3 length: 13 residues. In DNA form, the CDR3 reads TGTGCCAGCAGCGTAACAGGGAATGAAAAACTGTTTTTT. Translated, it gives CASSVTGNEKLFF.

This chain links TRBV5-6 with TRBJ1-1, with no clear D. The germline gives CDR1 SGHDT, CDR2 YYEEEE. Trimming removed 0 bases from V and 3 bases from J, with 6 bases in between. The CDR3 runs 13 residues. In nucleotides, the CDR3 is TGTGCCAGCAGCTTGGCCTCTGACACTGAAGCTTTCTTT. This sequence encodes CASSLASDTEAFF.

This chain joins TRBV2 and TRBJ2-7; TRBD1 agrees at 8 bases. Looked up from germline, CDR1 is SNHLY and CDR2 is FYNNEI. J gave up 4 bases and V 9 bases, and 14 bases lay outside the gene matches. CDR3 length equals 15 residues. CDR3 sequence: CASSDPGQEEYEQYF. CDR3 nucleotide sequence: TGTGCCAGTTCTGACCCGGGACAGGAGGAATACGAGCAGTACTTC.

The chain couples TRBV4-2 to TRBJ2-1; D is ambiguous. This CDR3 contains 16 residues. Trimming removed 0 bases from V and 2 bases from J, with 11 bases in between. Germline values: CDR1 LGHNA, CDR2 YNFKEQ. CDR3 nucleotides: TGTGCCAGCAGCCAAGATCCAGCGAACCCCTACAATGAGCAGTTCTTC. Its translation: CASSQDPANPYNEQFF.

The chain has TRBV11-3 and TRBJ1-6; the D gene is possibly TRBD1 (6 bases). The CDR3 sequence is 13 residues long. Trimming removed 5 bases from V and 13 bases from J, with 15 bases in between. Germline V gene sequence: CDR1 SGHNT, CDR2 YENEEA. For the CDR3, the DNA is TGTGCCAGCAGCAGAGGACAGTCCACCCCCCTCCACTTT. Translation gives CASSRGQSTPLHF.

The rearrangement uses TRBV28 and TRBJ1-5; D might be TRBD1 (6 bases). The CDR3 is 17 amino acids. Germline-derived CDR1 and CDR2 are MDHEN and SYDVKM. Between the trimmed V and J ends, which lost 2 bases and 6 bases, there was a span of 20 bases. The CDR3 loop reads CASSLPQGSAIFQPQHF. In DNA, the CDR3 is TGTGCCAGCAGTTTACCTCAGGGGAGCGCAATTTTTCAGCCCCAGCATTTT.

J is TRBJ2-5 and V is TRBV7-3; 7 positions match TRBD1. V shed 2 bases, J shed 10 bases, and the junction held 10 bases outside the gene matches. This CDR3 is 14 amino acids long. Germline CDR1 is SGHTA and CDR2 is FQGTGA. CDR3 nucleotide sequence: TGTGCCAGCAGCTTAGAGGGGGCGGAGAGAAGCCAGTACTTC. Translating it yields CASSLEGAERSQYF.

CDR3 amino acids: CASSQERASGGHQETQYF. The CDR3 nucleotides are TGTGCCAGCAGCCAAGAAAGGGCTAGCGGGGGCCACCAAGAGACCCAGTACTTC. The chain joins TRBV4-2 to TRBJ2-5; TRBD2 agrees at 10 bases. Germline V gene lookup returns CDR1 LGHNA and CDR2 YNFKEQ. The CDR3 is made up of 18 amino acids. After removal of 0 bases from V and 0 bases from J, the junction contained 7 bases not matched to a gene.

The CDR3, as DNA: TGTGCCAGCAGACCCCATGACACGGTCTATAATTCACCCCTCCACTTT. It codes for CASRPHDTVYNSPLHF. This chain uses TRBV2 with TRBJ1-6; D ambiguous. CDR1 is SNHLY and CDR2 is FYNNEI in the germline V gene. V was shortened by 6 bases and J by 3 bases, with 15 bases between the two germline ends. The CDR3 totals 16 residues.

This clone was picked up one time. The chain joins TRBV6-5 to TRBJ2-7, with D unresolved. The CDR3 extends over 13 amino acids. CDR1 and CDR2 from the germline V gene are MNHEY and SVGAGI. V was pared by 8 bases and J by 2 bases, with 13 bases between. Written as DNA, the CDR3 is TGTGCCAGCCAGAGCACAGCCCCCTACGAGCAGTACTTC. Translated: CASQSTAPYEQYF.

The chain links TRBV28 to TRBJ2-7; 8 nucleotides match TRBD1. CDR1 and CDR2 from the germline V gene are MDHEN and SYDVKM. V trimming: 4 bases; J trimming: 1 base; junction bases outside the gene matches: 3. The CDR3 spans 14 residues. CDR3 sequence (DNA): TGTGCCAGCAGTTCAACAGGGGGGTCCTACGAGCAGTACGTC. Encoded protein: CASSSTGGSYEQYV.

The chain has TRBV15 and TRBJ2-3; TRBD2 matches 10 bases. V gave up 5 bases and J gave up 1 base; unmatched junction bases: 6. Per the germline V gene, CDR1 is LNHNV and CDR2 is YYDKDF (reference sequence). This CDR3 contains 16 residues. This chain's CDR3 is CATSARLAGGTDTQYF. The CDR3 bases are TGTGCCACCAGCGCCCGGCTAGCGGGGGGCACAGATACGCAGTATTTT.

The CDR3 DNA reads as TGTGCCAGCAGCTTAGTTCCGGGACAGGCGAACTATGGCTACACCTTC. Translating it yields CASSLVPGQANYGYTF. J is TRBJ1-2 and V is TRBV7-2, with 8 bases lining up with TRBD1. V dropped 1 base and J dropped 2; count of bases not matched to a gene: 6. The CDR3 contains 16 residues. Germline-derived CDR1 and CDR2 are SGHTA and FQGNSA.

The gene calls are TRBV21-1 and TRBJ2-3; the table's D call, TRBD2, has no DNA check behind it. TRBV21-1 is marked as a pseudogene. The CDR3 is 16 amino acids. CDR3 in DNA: TGTGCCAGCAGCAAAAGGAAGCGTCACCGCACAGATACGCAGTATTTT. Protein sequence: CASSKRKRHRTDTQYF.